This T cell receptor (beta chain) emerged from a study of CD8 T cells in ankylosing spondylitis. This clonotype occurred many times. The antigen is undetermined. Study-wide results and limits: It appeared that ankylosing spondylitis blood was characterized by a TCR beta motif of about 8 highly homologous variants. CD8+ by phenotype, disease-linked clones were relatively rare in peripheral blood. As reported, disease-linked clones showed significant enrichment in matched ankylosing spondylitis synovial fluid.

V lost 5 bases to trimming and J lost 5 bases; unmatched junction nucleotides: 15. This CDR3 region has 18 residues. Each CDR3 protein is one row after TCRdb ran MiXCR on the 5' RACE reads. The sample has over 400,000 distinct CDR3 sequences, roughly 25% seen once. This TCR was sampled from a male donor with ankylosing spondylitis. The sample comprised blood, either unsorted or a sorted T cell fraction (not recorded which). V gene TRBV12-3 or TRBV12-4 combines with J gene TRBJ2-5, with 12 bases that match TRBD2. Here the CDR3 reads CASSKPSGRAMFWETQYF. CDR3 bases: TGTGCCAGCAGTAAACCTAGCGGGAGGGCAATGTTTTGGGAGACCCAGTACTTC.